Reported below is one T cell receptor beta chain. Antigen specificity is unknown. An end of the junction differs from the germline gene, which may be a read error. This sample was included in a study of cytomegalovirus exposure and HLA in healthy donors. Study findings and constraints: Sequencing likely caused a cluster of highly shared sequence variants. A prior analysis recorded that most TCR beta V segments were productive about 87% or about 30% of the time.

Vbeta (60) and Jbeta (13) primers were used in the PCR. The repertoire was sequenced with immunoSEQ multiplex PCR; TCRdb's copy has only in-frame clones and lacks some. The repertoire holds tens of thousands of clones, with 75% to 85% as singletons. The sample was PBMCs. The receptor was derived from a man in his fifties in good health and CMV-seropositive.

The CDR3 region is CSSSLAAATGGQNEAFF. In DNA form, the CDR3 reads TGTTCCAGCAGCTTAGCGGCCGCAACAGGGGGCCAGAATGAAGCTTTCTTT. This chain joins TRBV7-9 and TRBJ1-1; TRBD1 agrees at 9 bases. From germline, CDR1 is SEHNR and CDR2 FQNEAQ (reference sequence). The CDR3 sequence is 17 residues long.